This passage covers 9 T cell receptor beta chains from one sample sequenced in a study of CD4 and CD8 cells across lung adenocarcinoma regions. TCRdb passed the PCR reads through MiXCR, listing each CDR3 protein once. The sample has about 11,000 distinct CDR3 sequences, approximately 57% seen once. Source material: CD8+ T cells from the center of a lung tumor. The receptors come from a female donor with lung adenocarcinoma. The CD4 and CD8 labels of this study may be unreliable.

The chain links TRBV9 to TRBJ1-1, with a possible D match to TRBD1 (5 bases). This CDR3 has 15 amino acids. Germline V gene data show CDR1 as SGDLS and CDR2 as YYNGEE. The germline V and J ends were trimmed by 5 bases and 1 base, with 15 bases remaining between them. The CDR3 loop is CASRKATQGNTEAFF. CDR3 nucleotide sequence: TGTGCCAGCAGGAAAGCAACCCAGGGGAACACTGAAGCTTTCTTT. Based on the CDR3 plus reference TRBV9 and TRBJ1-1, the full variable domain is DSGVTQTPKHLITATGQRVTLRCSPRSGDLSVYWYQQSLDQGLQFLIQYYNGEERAKGNILERFSAQQFPDLHSELNLSSLELGDSALYFCASRKATQGNTEAFFGQGTRLTVV.

In its sample, this clonotype ranks as medium-sized (0.01 to 0.1%). The V gene is TRBV27, the J gene TRBJ1-2; no reliable D call. This CDR3 has 13 residues. The germline gives CDR1 MNHEY, CDR2 SMNVEV (reference sequence). The V end lost 3 bases, the J end lost 8 bases, and 13 bases lay between the germline ends. The CDR3 DNA reads TGTGCCAGCAGTTTCTTGGACGGATGGGGCTACACCTTC. It yields the protein CASSFLDGWGYTF.

About this clonotype itself: The junction differs from germline at one of its ends, possibly a read error. This sequence joins TRBV6-1 and TRBJ2-2, with TRBD1 matching over 7 bases. Per germline, CDR1 MNHNS and CDR2 SASEGT. The CDR3 spans 16 residues. The CDR3 bases are TGTGCCAGCAGTGAACCGGGGCTTGTGGGCACAGGGGAGCAGTTTTTT. The encoded protein is CASSEPGLVGTGEQFF.

In this sample, this clonotype turned up a few times. The chain combines TRBV27 with TRBJ2-5, with 13 bases aligning to TRBD2. Matching the DNA end better, TRBJ2-7 makes the J call doubtful. There are 20 residues in the CDR3. Germline V CDR1 and CDR2: MNHEY, SMNVEV (reference sequence). The CDR3 nucleotides are TGTGCCAGCAGTTTATGGTTCCAGGCTACTAGCGGGAGGGCCGGCTACGAGCAGTACTTC. Its protein product is CASSLWFQATSGRAGYEQYF.

The CDR3: CASSHPLGASGSLLEQFF. The CDR3 DNA follows: TGCGCCAGCAGCCACCCCCTTGGGGCTAGCGGGAGTCTTCTTGAGCAGTTCTTC. The V gene is TRBV4-1, the J gene TRBJ2-1, with TRBD2 identical over 10 bases. In germline, CDR1 is MGHRA, CDR2 YSYEKL. V was clipped by 3 bases and J by 9 bases; unmatched bases: 17. The length of the CDR3 is 18 residues.

In DNA form, the CDR3 reads TGTGCCAGCAGCACTACTAGCCCGGCCAAAAACATTCAGTACTTC. It codes for CASSTTSPAKNIQYF. This sequence joins TRBV6-1 and TRBJ2-4; TRBD2 might be the D (6 bases). Per germline, CDR1 MNHNS and CDR2 SASEGT. Between the trimmed V and J ends, which lost 6 bases and 1 base, there was a span of 13 bases. The CDR3 runs to 15 residues.

The V gene is TRBV7-9, the J gene TRBJ2-1, with 8 bases identical to TRBD1. Germline V gene data show CDR1 as SEHNR and CDR2 as FQNEAQ (reference sequence). With V trimmed by 5 bases and J by 4 bases, 7 bases remained unmatched. The length of the CDR3 is 15 residues. This CDR3 is CASSKKRTGYNEQFF. DNA of the CDR3: TGTGCCAGCAGCAAAAAGAGGACAGGGTACAATGAGCAGTTCTTC.

This clonotype was counted a single time. The junction departs from germline at one end; a sequencing error may be responsible. This chain uses TRBV6-1 with TRBJ2-5, with D perhaps TRBD2 (5 bases). Per germline, CDR1 MNHNS and CDR2 SASEGT. The CDR3 is 14 amino acids. The CDR3 is CAGKVGRDPETQYF. Written as DNA, the CDR3 is TGTGCGGGCAAGGTGGGGAGAGACCCAGAGACGCAGTATTTC.

The chain combines TRBV6-1 with TRBJ1-1; 7 bases agree with TRBD1. This CDR3 is 14 amino acids long. The V and J ends lost 8 bases and 4 bases, in that order; junction bases with no gene match: 10. The germline CDR1 and CDR2 sequences are MNHNS and SASEGT. The CDR3 DNA is TGTGCCAGCGCAAACAGGGGTCGAAGCACTGAAGCTTTCTTT. This sequence encodes CASANRGRSTEAFF.